These T cell receptor beta chains were read from a single sample in a study of blood T cell repertoires in COVID-19. The repertoire was sequenced with immunoSEQ multiplex PCR; TCRdb's copy has only in-frame clones and lacks some. The sample lists under 350,000 clones, over 80% seen once, with around 4.5% in the top ten. The sequenced material came from peripheral blood. All receptors derive from a man aged 60-69 years who had recovered from COVID-19. The CDR3 runs from the conserved cysteine through the conserved F or W. The D gene is left open where the match is weak. Size is stated for part of the rows, as once, few or many counts, or as a class when the clone is expanded.

D: NA; V: TRBV3-1/TRBV3-2; J: TRBJ2-3; size: NA; CDR3: CASNQGLFAADTQYF; DNA: TGTGCCAGCAACCAAGGTCTTTTTGCAGCGGATACGCAGTATTTT
D: NA; V: TRBV6-5; J: TRBJ2-5; size: NA; CDR3: CASSPGLRGSETQYF; DNA: TGTGCCAGCAGTCCGGGACTCCGGGGCTCAGAGACCCAGTACTTC
D: TRBD1; V: TRBV5-1; J: TRBJ1-2; size: NA; CDR3: CASSFDRDYGYTF; DNA: TGCGCCAGCAGCTTCGACAGGGACTATGGCTACACCTTC
D: TRBD2; V: TRBV24-1; J: TRBJ2-3; size: NA; CDR3: CATSGRTSGGSDTQYF; DNA: TGTGCCACCAGTGGCCGGACTAGCGGGGGCTCAGATACGCAGTATTTT
D: NA; V: TRBV5-5; J: TRBJ2-5; size: NA; CDR3: CASSWANFQETQYF; DNA: TGTGCCAGCAGCTGGGCCAACTTCCAAGAGACCCAGTACTTC
D: TRBD1; V: TRBV6-5; J: TRBJ1-1; size: NA; CDR3: CASRIPGTGTTEAFF; DNA: TGTGCCAGCAGGATACCCGGGACAGGGACCACTGAAGCTTTCTTT
D: TRBD1; V: TRBV7-2; J: TRBJ2-7; size: NA; CDR3: CASSLMPGDRGSGHEQYF; DNA: TGTGCCAGCAGCTTAATGCCCGGAGACAGGGGATCAGGGCACGAGCAGTACTTC
D: NA; V: TRBV2; J: TRBJ2-5; size: NA; CDR3: CASSDSPLKETQYF; DNA: TGTGCCAGCAGTGATTCCCCCCTTAAAGAGACCCAGTACTTC
D: TRBD2; V: TRBV4-2; J: TRBJ2-1; size: NA; CDR3: CASGSGEAYNEQFF; DNA: TGTGCCAGCGGAAGCGGGGAGGCCTACAATGAGCAGTTCTTC
D: TRBD1; V: TRBV5-4; J: TRBJ1-1; size: NA; CDR3: CASSLKTGGPNTEAFF; DNA: TGTGCCAGCAGCTTGAAAACAGGGGGACCGAACACTGAAGCTTTCTTT
D: NA; V: TRBV3-1/TRBV3-2; J: TRBJ1-5; size: few; CDR3: CASKAGYYSNQPQHF; DNA: TGTGCCAGCAAAGCAGGGTATTATAGCAATCAGCCCCAGCATTTT
D: TRBD1; V: TRBV15; J: TRBJ2-7; size: NA; CDR3: CATSRDRGQNEQYF; DNA: TGTGCCACCAGCAGAGACAGGGGGCAGAACGAGCAGTACTTC
D: TRBD1; V: TRBV6-1; J: TRBJ1-5; size: once; CDR3: CASSETQGYSNQPQHF; DNA: TGTGCCAGCAGTGAAACACAGGGGTATAGCAATCAGCCCCAGCATTTT
D: NA; V: TRBV5-1; J: TRBJ1-4; size: NA; CDR3: CASSLGAANEKLFF; DNA: TGCGCCAGCAGCTTGGGCGCTGCCAATGAAAAACTGTTTTTT
D: NA; V: TRBV24-1; J: TRBJ2-1; size: NA; CDR3: CATSDPRTASNEQFF; DNA: TGTGCCACCAGTGACCCCCGGACTGCGAGCAATGAGCAGTTCTTC
D: TRBD2; V: TRBV10-3; J: TRBJ2-2; size: NA; CDR3: CAISQAGGVGELFF; DNA: TGTGCCATCAGTCAAGCGGGAGGGGTTGGGGAGCTGTTTTTT
D: TRBD1; V: TRBV7-8; J: TRBJ2-6; size: NA; CDR3: CASTLGQAISGANVLTF; DNA: TGTGCCAGCACCCTGGGACAGGCCATCTCTGGGGCCAACGTCCTGACTTTC
D: TRBD2; V: TRBV3-1/TRBV3-2; J: TRBJ2-7; size: few; CDR3: CASRAGVEQYF; DNA: TGTGCCAGCAGAGCGGGAGTCGAGCAGTACTTC
D: NA; V: TRBV5-1; J: TRBJ1-2; size: NA; CDR3: CASSFEGMDGYTF; DNA: TGCGCCAGCAGCTTTGAGGGTATGGATGGCTACACCTTC
D: TRBD2; V: TRBV30; J: TRBJ2-7; size: NA; CDR3: CAWSGGGYEQYF; DNA: TGTGCCTGGAGCGGGGGGGGGTACGAGCAGTACTTC
D: TRBD1; V: TRBV7-6; J: TRBJ1-6; size: NA; CDR3: CASSRTGNSPLHF; DNA: TGTGCCAGCAGCCGGACAGGCAATTCACCCCTCCACTTT
D: TRBD2; V: TRBV5-1; J: TRBJ2-1; size: NA; CDR3: CASSPGLAGVGEQFF; DNA: TGCGCCAGCAGCCCGGGACTAGCGGGGGTGGGTGAGCAGTTCTTC
D: TRBD2; V: TRBV29-1; J: TRBJ2-2; size: NA; CDR3: CSVGLGRAPGELFF; DNA: TGCAGCGTTGGTCTCGGGAGGGCCCCCGGGGAGCTGTTTTTT
D: NA; V: TRBV6-5; J: TRBJ1-3; size: NA; CDR3: CASSPSVSGNTIYF; DNA: TGTGCCAGCAGCCCAAGCGTCTCTGGAAACACCATATATTTT
D: NA; V: TRBV18; J: TRBJ2-1; size: NA; CDR3: CASSPLQDDEQFF; DNA: TGTGCCAGCTCACCACTACAGGACGATGAGCAGTTCTTC
D: TRBD2; V: TRBV15; J: TRBJ2-1; size: few; CDR3: CATSATGTSGLNEQFF; DNA: TGTGCCACCAGCGCAACCGGGACTAGCGGTCTCAATGAGCAGTTCTTC
D: TRBD1; V: TRBV5-1; J: TRBJ1-2; size: NA; CDR3: CASSDPRGQGYGYTF; DNA: TGCGCCAGCAGCGACCCTAGGGGACAGGGATATGGCTACACCTTC
D: TRBD2; V: TRBV7-9; J: TRBJ2-1; size: NA; CDR3: CASSSGLAANEQFF; DNA: TGTGCCAGCAGCTCGGGACTAGCAGCGAATGAGCAGTTCTTC
D: TRBD1; V: TRBV30; J: TRBJ1-6; size: few; CDR3: CAWRGQSITPLHF; DNA: TGTGCCTGGAGGGGACAGTCTATAACACCCCTCCACTTT
D: TRBD2; V: TRBV6-5; J: TRBJ2-5; size: NA; CDR3: CASRRLARRETQYF; DNA: TGTGCCAGCAGACGACTAGCCCGGCGGGAGACCCAGTACTTC
D: NA; V: TRBV2; J: TRBJ2-2; size: NA; CDR3: CASSKTVTGELFF; DNA: TGTGCCAGCAGTAAGACAGTCACCGGGGAGCTGTTTTTT
D: NA; V: TRBV14; J: TRBJ1-5; size: NA; CDR3: CASSQVVQGSLYSNQPQHF; DNA: TGTGCCAGCAGCCAAGTCGTGCAGGGCAGTTTATATAGCAATCAGCCCCAGCATTTT
D: NA; V: TRBV10-3; J: TRBJ1-1; size: NA; CDR3: CAIAAAANTEAFF; DNA: TGTGCCATCGCCGCGGCAGCGAACACTGAAGCTTTCTTT
D: NA; V: TRBV19; J: TRBJ2-2; size: NA; CDR3: CASSSPGVTGELFF; DNA: TGTGCCAGTAGTTCCCCCGGGGTCACCGGGGAGCTGTTTTTT
D: NA; V: TRBV15; J: TRBJ2-1; size: NA; CDR3: CATSRDIIRRSSYNEQFF; DNA: TGTGCCACCAGCAGGGACATAATTAGACGGAGCTCCTACAATGAGCAGTTCTTC
D: NA; V: TRBV5-6; J: TRBJ1-4; size: once; CDR3: CASSRRGLSTPF; DNA: TGTGCCAGCAGCCGGAGGGGCCTAAGTACGCCATTT
D: TRBD1; V: TRBV5-1; J: TRBJ2-7; size: NA; CDR3: CASSQGQEASYEQYF; DNA: TGCGCCAGCAGCCAGGGACAGGAGGCCTCCTACGAGCAGTACTTC
D: TRBD1; V: TRBV6-6; J: TRBJ2-2; size: NA; CDR3: CASSGRGLNTGELFF; DNA: TGTGCCAGCAGCGGCAGGGGGCTGAACACCGGGGAGCTGTTTTTT
D: NA; V: TRBV27; J: TRBJ1-3; size: NA; CDR3: CASSSGQFNSGNTIYF; DNA: TGTGCCAGCAGTTCCGGACAGTTCAACTCTGGAAACACCATATATTTT
D: NA; V: TRBV5-4; J: TRBJ2-1; size: NA; CDR3: CASSVLDNEQFF; DNA: TGTGCCAGCAGCGTGCTAGACAATGAGCAGTTCTTC
D: TRBD1; V: TRBV5-4; J: TRBJ1-4; size: NA; CDR3: CASSLQGVNEKLFF; DNA: TGTGCCAGCAGCTTACAGGGGGTGAATGAAAAACTGTTTTTT
D: TRBD1; V: TRBV5-4; J: TRBJ2-2; size: NA; CDR3: CASSSNRGRNTGELFF; DNA: TGTGCCAGCAGCTCGAACAGGGGGCGTAACACCGGGGAGCTGTTTTTT
D: TRBD1; V: TRBV7-6; J: TRBJ1-1; size: NA; CDR3: CASSLGGRGMAGTEAFF; DNA: TGTGCCAGCAGCCTGGGCGGCAGGGGGATGGCGGGGACTGAAGCTTTCTTT
D: NA; V: TRBV6-6; J: TRBJ2-5; size: NA; CDR3: CASSFTGGQETQYF; DNA: TGTGCCAGCAGTTTCACGGGTGGCCAAGAGACCCAGTACTTC
D: NA; V: TRBV5-5; J: TRBJ1-6; size: NA; CDR3: CASSTVNSPLHF; DNA: TGTGCCAGCAGCACTGTTAATTCACCCCTCCACTTT
D: NA; V: TRBV5-1; J: TRBJ2-5; size: NA; CDR3: CASRWLETQYF; DNA: TGCGCCAGCCGGTGGTTGGAGACCCAGTACTTC
D: NA; V: TRBV3-1/TRBV3-2; J: TRBJ1-1; size: NA; CDR3: CASSHRGQNTEAFF; DNA: TGTGCCAGCAGCCACCGGGGTCAGAACACTGAAGCTTTCTTT
D: NA; V: TRBV15; J: TRBJ1-5; size: NA; CDR3: CATSRDSGRNQPQHF; DNA: TGTGCCACCAGCAGGGATTCAGGGCGAAATCAGCCCCAGCATTTT
D: TRBD2; V: TRBV12-5; J: TRBJ2-1; size: NA; CDR3: CASGPSGIRFDEQFF; DNA: TGTGCTAGTGGGCCTAGCGGGATACGGTTCGATGAGCAGTTCTTC
D: TRBD1; V: TRBV2; J: TRBJ1-6; size: once; CDR3: CASIRDRARSPLHF; DNA: TGTGCCAGCATCCGCGACAGGGCCCGGTCACCCCTCCACTTT
D: TRBD2; V: TRBV28; J: TRBJ2-5; size: few; CDR3: CATVTSGAETQYF; DNA: TGTGCCACTGTGACTAGCGGGGCGGAGACCCAGTACTTC
D: TRBD2; V: TRBV5-6; J: TRBJ2-5; size: once; CDR3: CASSLVAGTSGRTQYF; DNA: TGTGCCAGCAGCTTGGTGGCCGGGACTAGCGGGAGGACCCAGTACTTC
D: NA; V: TRBV7-8; J: TRBJ1-4; size: few; CDR3: CASSLGGLLEKLFF; DNA: TGTGCCAGCAGCTTAGGGGGGCTTCTTGAAAAACTGTTTTTT
D: TRBD1; V: TRBV7-9; J: TRBJ2-7; size: NA; CDR3: CASSIGQGTYEQYF; DNA: TGTGCCAGCAGCATAGGACAGGGGACCTACGAGCAGTACTTC
D: TRBD2; V: TRBV28; J: TRBJ2-3; size: NA; CDR3: CASTIAGGRLTDTQYF; DNA: TGTGCCAGCACCATCGCCGGGGGGAGGTTGACAGATACGCAGTATTTT